This T cell receptor beta chain derives from a study of graft-versus-host responses after intestinal transplantation. Study observations and caveats: GvH clones occurred in recipient marrow; some first appeared in ileum or blood. Circulating GvH clones peaking coincided with falling HvG clones soon after transplant.

TCRdb's copy holds only in-frame clones and misses some; the assay was immunoSEQ multiplex PCR. Among about 89,000 clones listed, 75% to 95% were seen once. With respect to this clone: Its antigen is unidentified.

The source is a human donor who received an intestinal transplant. This sample comprised unstimulated CD4+ T cells sorted from spleen or lymph node cells, obtained before intestinal transplant.

CDR3 sequence (DNA): TGTGCCAGTCACCGACAGGGGGCTCGCACAGATACGCAGTATTTT. Its protein product is CASHRQGARTDTQYF. V gene TRBV27 combines with J gene TRBJ2-3; 10 bases line up with TRBD1. Germline V CDR1 and CDR2: MNHEY, SMNVEV (reference sequence). V lost 9 bases to trimming and J lost 1 base; unmatched junction nucleotides: 7. CDR3 length equals 15 residues.